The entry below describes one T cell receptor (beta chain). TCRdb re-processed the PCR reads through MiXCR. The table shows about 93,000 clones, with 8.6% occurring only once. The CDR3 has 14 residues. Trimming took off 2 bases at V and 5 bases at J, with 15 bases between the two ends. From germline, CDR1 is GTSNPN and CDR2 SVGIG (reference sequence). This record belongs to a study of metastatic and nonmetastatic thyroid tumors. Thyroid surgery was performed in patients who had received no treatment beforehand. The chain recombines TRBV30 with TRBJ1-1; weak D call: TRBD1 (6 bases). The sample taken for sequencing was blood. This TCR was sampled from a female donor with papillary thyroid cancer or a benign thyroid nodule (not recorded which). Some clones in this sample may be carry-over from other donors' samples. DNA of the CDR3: TGTGCCTGGAGTTACTACAGGGTTTGGACTGAAGCTTTCTTT. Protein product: CAWSYYRVWTEAFF.